This is a list of T cell receptor beta chains from one sample in a study of vaccination and CD4 T cells after COVID-19. TCRdb processed the PCR reads anew with MiXCR; each CDR3 protein has one entry. The sample contains 20,000 to 25,000 distinct CDR3 sequences, 42% of which appear only once. No antigen is known for these receptors. This sample comprised CD4+ T cells from blood, cultured in vitro, obtained about 7 months after SARS-CoV-2 vaccination. These receptors all come from a human donor who had recovered from COVID-19. Each CDR3 is given with its conserved first and last residue. D genes are given only for firm matches. Clone size is not always given. Where it is, it says once, few, many or a class for expanded clones.

CDR3aa: CASSQRVLARETQYF
CDR3nt: TGTGCCAGCAGCCAAAGGGTACTAGCCCGGGAGACCCAGTACTTC
v_gene: TRBV7-8
d_gene: NA
j_gene: TRBJ2-5
abundance: few

CDR3aa: CATSRGTGGNEQFF
CDR3nt: TGTGCCACCAGCAGAGGGACAGGGGGCAATGAGCAGTTCTTC
v_gene: TRBV15
d_gene: TRBD1
j_gene: TRBJ2-1
abundance: few

CDR3aa: CSARDPFGRNTDTQYF
CDR3nt: TGCAGTGCTAGAGATCCTTTCGGGAGGAACACAGATACGCAGTATTTT
v_gene: TRBV20-1
d_gene: TRBD2
j_gene: TRBJ2-3
abundance: few

CDR3aa: CSAEVRDRGGNTIYF
CDR3nt: TGCAGTGCTGAAGTCCGGGACAGGGGTGGAAACACCATATATTTT
v_gene: TRBV20-1
d_gene: TRBD1
j_gene: TRBJ1-3
abundance: few

CDR3aa: CASSRSSPRSEAFF
CDR3nt: TGTGCCAGCAGTCGATCCTCGCCCCGCTCCGAAGCTTTCTTT
v_gene: TRBV6-1
d_gene: NA
j_gene: TRBJ1-1
abundance: NA

CDR3aa: CSASDPKTPWDYEQYF
CDR3nt: TGCAGTGCTAGCGACCCGAAGACCCCGTGGGACTACGAGCAGTACTTC
v_gene: TRBV20-1
d_gene: NA
j_gene: TRBJ2-7
abundance: few

CDR3aa: CASSFPPDSSYNEQFF
CDR3nt: TGTGCCAGCAGCTTTCCTCCGGATAGCTCCTACAATGAGCAGTTCTTC
v_gene: TRBV7-6
d_gene: NA
j_gene: TRBJ2-1
abundance: NA

CDR3aa: CASSSVSLNNYEQYF
CDR3nt: TGTGCCAGCAGCAGCGTCAGTCTGAACAACTACGAGCAGTACTTC
v_gene: TRBV7-8
d_gene: NA
j_gene: TRBJ2-7
abundance: few

CDR3aa: CSARDRRHFSNQPQHF
CDR3nt: TGCAGTGCTAGAGATAGGCGACACTTTAGCAATCAGCCCCAGCATTTT
v_gene: TRBV20-1
d_gene: NA
j_gene: TRBJ1-5
abundance: NA

CDR3aa: CASSLAPSQTPGVEQYF
CDR3nt: TGTGCCAGCAGCTTAGCTCCGAGCCAAACACCAGGGGTGGAGCAGTACTTC
v_gene: TRBV7-2
d_gene: NA
j_gene: TRBJ2-7
abundance: NA

CDR3aa: CASTDRGRNTQYF
CDR3nt: TGTGCCAGCACGGACAGGGGGAGAAATACGCAGTATTTT
v_gene: TRBV19
d_gene: TRBD1
j_gene: TRBJ2-3
abundance: NA

CDR3aa: CASSRPTGQVANTGELFF
CDR3nt: TGTGCCAGCAGCCGCCCGACCGGACAGGTCGCGAACACCGGGGAGCTGTTTTTT
v_gene: TRBV7-9
d_gene: TRBD1
j_gene: TRBJ2-2
abundance: NA

CDR3aa: CASRVAGNGVETQYF
CDR3nt: TGTGCCAGCAGAGTAGCGGGAAACGGCGTAGAGACCCAGTACTTC
v_gene: TRBV2
d_gene: TRBD2
j_gene: TRBJ2-5
abundance: NA

CDR3aa: CASSPLYSYNEQFF
CDR3nt: TGTGCCAGTAGTCCGCTGTACTCCTACAATGAGCAGTTCTTC
v_gene: TRBV19
d_gene: NA
j_gene: TRBJ2-1
abundance: NA

CDR3aa: CATSREASGSNSKYEQYF
CDR3nt: TGTGCCACCAGCAGAGAAGCTAGCGGGAGCAATAGTAAGTACGAGCAGTACTTC
v_gene: TRBV15
d_gene: TRBD2
j_gene: TRBJ2-7
abundance: few

CDR3aa: CSAAGTGDYEQYF
CDR3nt: TGCAGTGCTGCCGGGACAGGAGACTACGAGCAGTACTTC
v_gene: TRBV20-1
d_gene: TRBD1
j_gene: TRBJ2-7
abundance: few

CDR3aa: CASSLTGLAEQFF
CDR3nt: TGTGCCAGCAGCTTAACCGGACTAGCAGAGCAGTTCTTC
v_gene: TRBV7-3
d_gene: TRBD2
j_gene: TRBJ2-1
abundance: NA

CDR3aa: CASSLTASGYNEQFF
CDR3nt: TGTGCCAGCAGCTTAACGGCTAGCGGATACAATGAGCAGTTCTTC
v_gene: TRBV7-3
d_gene: TRBD2
j_gene: TRBJ2-1
abundance: NA

CDR3aa: CASSPRTGAYEQYF
CDR3nt: TGTGCCAGCAGCCCAAGGACAGGCGCCTACGAGCAGTACTTC
v_gene: TRBV7-9
d_gene: TRBD1
j_gene: TRBJ2-7
abundance: NA

CDR3aa: CASSYRDRYYEQYF
CDR3nt: TGTGCCAGCAGCTACCGGGACAGGTACTACGAGCAGTACTTC
v_gene: TRBV7-9
d_gene: TRBD1
j_gene: TRBJ2-7
abundance: few

CDR3aa: CASSGIGPYEQYF
CDR3nt: TGTGCCAGCAGCGGGATAGGGCCATACGAGCAGTACTTC
v_gene: TRBV7-8
d_gene: NA
j_gene: TRBJ2-7
abundance: NA

CDR3aa: CASRDYPNTGELFF
CDR3nt: TGTGCCAGCAGGGACTACCCGAACACCGGGGAGCTGTTTTTT
v_gene: TRBV6-1
d_gene: NA
j_gene: TRBJ2-2
abundance: NA

CDR3aa: CAISGNGGNEQYF
CDR3nt: TGTGCCATCAGTGGGAACGGCGGGAACGAGCAGTACTTC
v_gene: TRBV10-3
d_gene: NA
j_gene: TRBJ2-7
abundance: NA

CDR3aa: CSATGDKGAETQYF
CDR3nt: TGCAGTGCTACTGGGGACAAGGGAGCAGAGACCCAGTACTTC
v_gene: TRBV20-1
d_gene: NA
j_gene: TRBJ2-5
abundance: few

CDR3aa: CASSQRGGRIQQYF
CDR3nt: TGTGCCAGCAGCCAAAGAGGGGGGCGAATCCAGCAGTACTTC
v_gene: TRBV28
d_gene: NA
j_gene: TRBJ2-7
abundance: NA

CDR3aa: CASVRLGEAGFYGYTF
CDR3nt: TGTGCCAGCGTACGGTTAGGAGAAGCCGGTTTCTATGGCTACACCTTC
v_gene: TRBV7-9
d_gene: NA
j_gene: TRBJ1-2
abundance: NA

CDR3aa: CSARAVGRAGDIDTQYF
CDR3nt: TGCAGTGCTAGAGCAGTAGGGCGGGCAGGGGATATAGATACGCAGTATTTT
v_gene: TRBV20-1
d_gene: NA
j_gene: TRBJ2-3
abundance: NA

CDR3aa: CSAQQGFSNQPQHF
CDR3nt: TGCAGTGCACAACAGGGCTTTAGCAATCAGCCCCAGCATTTT
v_gene: TRBV20-1
d_gene: NA
j_gene: TRBJ1-5
abundance: NA

CDR3aa: CACKREGGNEQFF
CDR3nt: TGTGCCTGTAAGCGGGAGGGCGGCAATGAGCAGTTCTTC
v_gene: TRBV12-3/TRBV12-4
d_gene: TRBD2
j_gene: TRBJ2-1
abundance: NA

CDR3aa: CASSLVGRAYEQYF
CDR3nt: TGTGCCAGCAGCTTAGTCGGGAGGGCCTACGAGCAGTACTTC
v_gene: TRBV7-9
d_gene: TRBD2
j_gene: TRBJ2-7
abundance: few

CDR3aa: CASSLTVNQPQHF
CDR3nt: TGTGCCAGCAGTCTGACAGTTAATCAGCCCCAGCATTTT
v_gene: TRBV28
d_gene: NA
j_gene: TRBJ1-5
abundance: NA

CDR3aa: CASGRGVKTYGYTF
CDR3nt: TGTGCCAGCGGTCGTGGAGTTAAGACATATGGCTACACCTTC
v_gene: TRBV6-1
d_gene: NA
j_gene: TRBJ1-2
abundance: NA